These 29 T cell receptor beta chains share one sample of origin, sequenced in a study of blood T cell repertoires in COVID-19. Sequenced by immunoSEQ multiplex PCR; TCRdb stores in-frame clones only, minus some. The repertoire consists of around 250,000 clones, with 80% to 90% occurring once and the leading ten covering around 5.4%. Sequenced: peripheral blood. The origin of the receptors is an elderly man with acute or convalescent COVID-19.

The V and J genes are TRBV5-1 and TRBJ2-7, with 12 bases lining up with TRBD2. V lost 0 bases to trimming and J lost 6 bases; unmatched junction nucleotides: 4. Germline CDR1 and CDR2: SGHRS and YFSETQ. This CDR3 comprises 15 residues. CDR3 protein: CASSLVLAGGSEQYF. Written as DNA, the CDR3 is TGCGCCAGCAGCTTGGTGCTAGCGGGGGGGAGCGAGCAGTACTTC.

The J gene is TRBJ2-2, the V gene TRBV28, with D uncertain. In germline, CDR1 is MDHEN, CDR2 SYDVKM. The germline V and J ends were trimmed by 5 bases and 5 bases, with 12 bases remaining between them. The CDR3 covers 14 residues. The CDR3 bases are TGTGCCAGCAGTCCTAACCTGTTGACCGGGGAGCTGTTTTTT. Amino acid sequence: CASSPNLLTGELFF.

Only a few counts were recorded for this clone. The J gene is TRBJ2-1, the V gene TRBV10-3, with D possibly being TRBD2 (5 bases). V lost 3 bases and J 10 bases, leaving 16 bases between the germline ends. The germline gives CDR1 ENHRY, CDR2 SYGVKD. The CDR3 has 14 amino acids. The CDR3 DNA reads as TGTGCCATCAGTGAAGCGGCGGCGTCGTGGGAGCAGTTCTTC. Amino acid sequence: CAISEAAASWEQFF.

The chain has TRBV27 and TRBJ2-7, with D perhaps matching TRBD2 (5 bases). Germline V gene lookup returns CDR1 MNHEY and CDR2 SMNVEV (reference sequence). Trimming left V 0 bases short and J 0 bases short, with 12 bases between. There are 16 residues in the CDR3. The CDR3 coding sequence is TGTGCCAGCAGTTTATCATATGGGAGATCCTCCTACGAGCAGTACTTC. Translating it yields CASSLSYGRSSYEQYF.

CDR3 protein: CASSLGSGTSLGAEAFF. The CDR3 DNA reads TGTGCCAGCAGCTTAGGGTCCGGGACATCCTTAGGTGCTGAAGCTTTCTTT. The V call is TRBV7-8, the J call TRBJ1-1, with a weak D call TRBD1 (6 bases). This CDR3 contains 17 residues. CDR1 and CDR2 (germline): SGHVS, FQNEAQ. Trimming took 1 base from V and 6 from J, leaving 21 bases between them.

The rearrangement uses TRBV5-1 and TRBJ1-1, with a tentative D call TRBD1 (6 bases). Trimming cost V 3 bases and J 1 base, with 10 bases left between them. Germline V gives CDR1 SGHRS, CDR2 YFSETQ. The CDR3 is 14 residues long. The DNA of the CDR3 is TGCGCCAGCAGCTACATAGGGGGGAACACTGAAGCTTTCTTT. Translation: CASSYIGGNTEAFF.

This sequence joins TRBV6-5 and TRBJ2-4, with 11 nucleotides matching TRBD1. Unmatched junction bases numbered 3, after V lost 2 bases and J lost 15 bases. The V gene's germline CDR1 is MNHEY and CDR2 SVGAGI. The CDR3 contains 12 residues. The CDR3 loop reads CASSYGQGASYF. CDR3 sequence (DNA): TGTGCCAGCAGTTACGGACAGGGGGCTTCGTACTTC.

The chain employs TRBV4-1 and TRBJ2-3, with D possibly matching TRBD1 (5 bases). The V gene's germline CDR1 is MGHRA and CDR2 YSYEKL. CDR3 size: 15 residues. Trimming shortened V by 2 bases and J by 2 bases, and 11 bases separated the two germline ends. The CDR3 bases are TGCGCCAGCAGCCAATCATGGGGCCCCACAGATACGCAGTATTTT. Amino acids: CASSQSWGPTDTQYF.

V gene TRBV28 combines with J gene TRBJ1-1; no definite D call. The CDR3 consists of 14 residues. Trimming pared 6 bases from V and 6 bases from J, leaving 17 bases between. From germline, CDR1 is MDHEN and CDR2 SYDVKM. DNA for the CDR3: TGTGCCAGCAGCCCCCCGGGAGATGTTCCTGAAGCTTTCTTT. It is translated as CASSPPGDVPEAFF.

This chain uses TRBV10-1 with TRBJ1-2, with a possible D match to TRBD1 (5 bases). Germline CDR1 reads WNHNN; CDR2 reads SYGVQD (reference sequence). V lost 5 bases to trimming and J lost 3 bases, with 19 bases between them. This CDR3 region has 16 residues. For the CDR3, the DNA is TGCGCCAGCAGTCTTAGCCCTGACAGACAAGACTATGGCTACACCTTC. This gives the protein CASSLSPDRQDYGYTF.

The chain uses TRBV5-1 and TRBJ2-5; a possible D gene is TRBD1 (5 bases). Per the germline V gene, CDR1 is SGHRS and CDR2 is YFSETQ. The CDR3 has 15 residues. V was trimmed by 4 bases and J by 3 bases, leaving 16 bases between them. The CDR3 bases are TGCGCCAGCAGCCTGTCTGGCAGGGTGGAAGAGACCCAGTACTTC. Translated, it gives CASSLSGRVEETQYF. Based on the CDR3 plus reference TRBV5-1 and TRBJ2-5, the full variable domain is KAGVTQTPRYLIKTRGQQVTLSCSPISGHRSVSWYQQTPGQGLQFLFEYFSETQRNKGNFPGRFSGRQFSNSRSEMNVSTLELGDSALYLCASSLSGRVEETQYFGPGTRLLVL.

The rearrangement uses TRBV5-1 and TRBJ1-3; 8 nucleotides match TRBD1. Germline-derived CDR1 and CDR2 are SGHRS and YFSETQ. Losses at the gene ends were 0 bases for V and 1 base for J; bases not matched to a gene: 3. The CDR3 totals 16 residues. DNA of the CDR3: TGCGCCAGCAGCTTGGAGGGACAGGCGTCTGGAAACACCATATATTTT. Protein: CASSLEGQASGNTIYF.

The CDR3, as DNA: TGCGCCAGCAGACTAGGGACAGGGGGCGCGTACGAGCAGTACTTC. It yields the protein CASRLGTGGAYEQYF. The chain couples TRBV5-1 to TRBJ2-7; 12 bases line up with TRBD1. This CDR3 spans 15 amino acids. V lost 5 bases and J lost 4; bases outside the gene matches: 7. Germline V lookup: CDR1 SGHRS, CDR2 YFSETQ. The whole variable domain, remainder taken from reference TRBV5-1 and TRBJ2-7, is KAGVTQTPRYLIKTRGQQVTLSCSPISGHRSVSWYQQTPGQGLQFLFEYFSETQRNKGNFPGRFSGRQFSNSRSEMNVSTLELGDSALYLCASRLGTGGAYEQYFGPGTRLTVT.

The rearrangement joins TRBV6-5 to TRBJ2-3; 8 bases agree with TRBD1. In germline, CDR1 is MNHEY, CDR2 SVGAGI. The V and J ends lost 6 bases and 3 bases, in that order; junction bases with no gene match: 8. The CDR3 contains 15 residues. In DNA form, the CDR3 reads TGTGCCAGCAGGCGACAGGGGCCGCCTACAGATACGCAGTATTTT. It is translated as CASRRQGPPTDTQYF.

This clone was picked up one time. The J gene is TRBJ1-1, the V gene TRBV5-8, with D hard to call. The CDR3 has 14 residues. Germline-derived CDR1 and CDR2 are SGHTS and YDEGEE. The V end lost 3 bases, the J end lost 2 bases, and 11 bases lay between the germline ends. CDR3 amino acids: CASSSSQINTEAFF. The CDR3 DNA sequence: TGTGCCAGCAGCTCGTCACAGATAAACACTGAAGCTTTCTTT. The complete variable domain, with remaining parts taken from reference TRBV5-8 and TRBJ1-1, reads EAGVTQSPTHLIKTRGQQATLRCSPISGHTSVYWYQQALGLGLQFLLWYDEGEERNRGNFPPRFSGRQFPNYSSELNVNALELEDSALYLCASSSSQINTEAFFGQGTRLTVV.

The gene calls are TRBV20-1 and TRBJ2-5; D is undetermined. The CDR3 is 11 amino acids. Germline V CDR1 and CDR2: DFQATT, SNEGSKA (reference sequence). Trimming cost V 2 bases and J 5 bases, with 6 bases left between them. CDR3 region: CSARLLETQYF. The CDR3 DNA follows: TGCAGTGCTAGACTCTTGGAGACCCAGTACTTC.

The chain couples TRBV27 to TRBJ2-7; TRBD1 matches 9 bases. Per the germline V gene, CDR1 is MNHEY and CDR2 is SMNVEV (reference sequence). With 5 bases clipped from V and 2 bases from J, the junction kept 10 bases outside the gene matches. This CDR3 region has 16 residues. The CDR3 bases are TGTGCCAGCAGTCCCCGAAACAGGGGGCCTCCCTACGAGCAGTACTTC. Translated: CASSPRNRGPPYEQYF.

This chain links TRBV6-6 with TRBJ2-3; D is perhaps TRBD2 (7 bases). Trimming left V 4 bases short and J 2 bases short, with 10 bases between. CDR1 MNHNY and CDR2 SVGAGI come from the germline V gene (reference sequence). The CDR3 extends over 14 amino acids. The CDR3 nucleotides read TGTGCCAGCAGTTGGGGGGGCTCCACAGATACGCAGTATTTT. Its translation is CASSWGGSTDTQYF.

V usage is TRBV28 and J usage is TRBJ2-7; D ambiguous. The germline gives CDR1 MDHEN, CDR2 SYDVKM. This CDR3 has 15 amino acids. Deletions cut 6 bases from V and 0 bases from J, with 15 bases between. The CDR3 sequence: CASSTPSRLSYEQYF. Written as DNA, the CDR3 is TGTGCCAGCAGCACTCCGTCCAGGCTCTCCTACGAGCAGTACTTC.

The sample holds a few counts of this clone. The chain joins TRBV5-1 to TRBJ2-2; 7 bases match TRBD2. Per the germline V gene, CDR1 is SGHRS and CDR2 is YFSETQ. The CDR3 covers 16 residues. The J segment lost 4 bases and the V segment lost 0 bases, leaving 6 bases of the junction unmatched. CDR3 region: CASSLAAGVLTGELFF. CDR3 nucleotide sequence: TGCGCCAGCAGCTTGGCGGCGGGAGTACTCACCGGGGAGCTGTTTTTT. Full variable domain (rest looked up from reference TRBV5-1 and TRBJ2-2): KAGVTQTPRYLIKTRGQQVTLSCSPISGHRSVSWYQQTPGQGLQFLFEYFSETQRNKGNFPGRFSGRQFSNSRSEMNVSTLELGDSALYLCASSLAAGVLTGELFFGEGSRLTVL.

V usage is TRBV29-1 and J usage is TRBJ2-7; 7 bases align to TRBD1. Germline loops: CDR1 SQVTM, CDR2 ANQGSEA. This CDR3 spans 12 amino acids. V lost 4 bases, J lost 4 bases, and 4 bases stayed unmatched. CDR3 nucleotides: TGCAGCGTTGCCACAGGGGAGTACGAGCAGTACTTC. Residues: CSVATGEYEQYF.

The chain joins TRBV18 to TRBJ2-5; 7 positions agree with TRBD2. This CDR3 spans 16 amino acids. V dropped 3 bases and J dropped 1; count of bases not matched to a gene: 8. Germline V lookup: CDR1 KGHSH, CDR2 LQKENI. The CDR3 loop reads CASSPRTSRFQETQYF. The CDR3, as DNA: TGTGCCAGCTCACCGAGGACTAGTCGGTTCCAAGAGACCCAGTACTTC.

V is TRBV11-3 and J is TRBJ2-2, with D possibly being TRBD1 (6 bases). There are 17 residues in the CDR3. Germline CDR1 reads SGHNT; CDR2 reads YENEEA. Trimming cost V 5 bases and J 1 base, with 17 bases left between them. CDR3 nucleotide sequence: TGTGCCAGCAGCCCGAAGGTTGGGGACAAGAACACCGGGGAGCTGTTTTTT. The encoded protein is CASSPKVGDKNTGELFF.

CDR3 in amino acids: CASSTARDRVYGYTF. CDR3 coding DNA: TGTGCCAGCAGCACAGCCCGGGACAGGGTCTATGGCTACACCTTC. The J gene is TRBJ1-2, the V gene TRBV5-4, with 9 bases that match TRBD1. This CDR3 has 15 residues. Germline V lookup: CDR1 SGHNT, CDR2 YYREEE (reference sequence). The junction had 8 bases not matched to a gene; V was cut back by 4 bases and J by 4 bases.

This clone was seen only a few times. The chain couples TRBV5-1 to TRBJ1-6; tentatively, D is TRBD1 (5 bases). The CDR3 has 15 amino acids. CDR1 is SGHRS, CDR2 YFSETQ, per germline. V lost 5 bases and J 9 bases, leaving 18 bases between the germline ends. The CDR3 coding sequence is TGCGCCAGCAGAATTGGGGATAGGGGTTCTTCACCCCTCCACTTT. It translates to CASRIGDRGSSPLHF.

This chain uses TRBV7-9 with TRBJ2-7; 11 bases fit TRBD1. CDR3 length: 17 amino acids. Trimming removed 3 bases from V and 6 bases from J; junction bases left unmatched: 13. Germline V gene sequence: CDR1 SEHNR, CDR2 FQNEAQ (reference sequence). The CDR3 DNA reads TGTGCCAGCAGCTTGTTGGTTTCCGGACAGGGGGCATCCGAGCAGTACTTC. It translates to CASSLLVSGQGASEQYF.

A few counts support this clone. This chain connects TRBV6-2 or TRBV6-3 to TRBJ1-6; TRBD1 matches 8 bases. V gave up 2 bases and J gave up 6 bases; unmatched junction bases: 0. CDR1 and CDR2 (germline): MNHEY, SVGEGT. The CDR3 is made up of 14 amino acids. The CDR3: CASSYDRGNSPLHF. DNA for the CDR3: TGTGCCAGCAGTTACGACAGGGGTAATTCACCCCTCCACTTT.

CDR3 sequence reads: CASSLAGVSFYEQYF. CDR3 DNA sequence: TGTGCCAGCAGCTTAGCCGGGGTTTCATTCTACGAGCAGTACTTC. The V and J genes are TRBV7-2 and TRBJ2-7, with a tentative D call TRBD2 (5 bases). Trimming cost V 0 bases and J 3 bases, with 12 bases left between them. The CDR3 is 15 amino acids. Germline assignment: CDR1 SGHTA and CDR2 FQGNSA.

The genes are TRBV29-1 and TRBJ1-1; D may be TRBD1 (5 bases). The CDR3 is 12 amino acids. CDR1 and CDR2 (germline): SQVTM, ANQGSEA. Trimming pared 6 bases from V and 3 bases from J, leaving 11 bases between. For the CDR3, the DNA is TGCAGCGTCGCGACAGTGGACACTGAAGCTTTCTTT. Translated: CSVATVDTEAFF.